A few counts support the clone carrying this T cell receptor (beta chain). Its antigen is unknown. TCRdb processed the 5' RACE reads anew with MiXCR; each CDR3 protein has one entry. The sample gives some 800,000 distinct CDR3 sequences, about 12% of which show up once; less than 0.65% is in the top ten. Trimming cost V 3 bases and J 4 bases; bases outside gene matches: 9. CDR3 length: 16 residues. Germline CDR1 reads LGHNA; CDR2 reads YSLEER. The data belong to a study of CD8 T cells in ankylosing spondylitis. Points from the study as a whole: Disease-linked clones bore a CD8+ phenotype and were relatively rare in peripheral blood. Reports of some motif variants in reactive arthritis synovial fluid and blood predate this one. Significantly higher representation of disease-linked clones was reported for matched ankylosing spondylitis synovial fluid. A TCR beta motif of under ten highly homologous variants appeared characteristic of ankylosing spondylitis blood.

The sequencing sample was made of blood, either unsorted or a sorted T cell fraction (not recorded which). The TCR comes from a male donor with ankylosing spondylitis. The chain joins TRBV4-3 to TRBJ2-5; 9 bases are shared with TRBD1. CDR3 bases: TGCGCCAGCAGCCACGGAGAGTACAGGGGGCCAGAGACCCAGTACTTC. Protein: CASSHGEYRGPETQYF.